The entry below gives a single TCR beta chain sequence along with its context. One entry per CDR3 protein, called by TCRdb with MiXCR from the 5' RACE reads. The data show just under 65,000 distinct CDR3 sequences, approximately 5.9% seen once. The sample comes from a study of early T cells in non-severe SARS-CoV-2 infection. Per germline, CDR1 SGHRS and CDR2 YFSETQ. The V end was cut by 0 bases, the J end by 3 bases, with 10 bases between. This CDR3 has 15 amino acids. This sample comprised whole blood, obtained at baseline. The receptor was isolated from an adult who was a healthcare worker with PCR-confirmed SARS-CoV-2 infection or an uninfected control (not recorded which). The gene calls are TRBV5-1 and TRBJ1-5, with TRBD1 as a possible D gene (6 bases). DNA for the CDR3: TGCGCCAGCAGCTTGGATGGACAGATCAATCAGCCCCAGCATTTT. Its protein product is CASSLDGQINQPQHF.